Below are 20 T cell receptor beta chains sequenced from a single sample in a study of T cells after yellow fever vaccination. In TCRdb, the 5' RACE reads were re-called with MiXCR into one record per CDR3 protein. This sample has a few hundred thousand distinct CDR3 sequences, with about 17% found just once. Sequencing used PBMCs, obtained before the yellow fever booster vaccination. The source is a man younger than 30 who received the YFV17D yellow fever vaccine.

This rearrangement joins TRBV9 to TRBJ1-2; weak D call: TRBD1 (5 bases). Germline V gene lookup returns CDR1 SGDLS and CDR2 YYNGEE. The CDR3 runs 14 residues. V lost 0 bases and J 4 bases, leaving 10 bases between the germline ends. The CDR3 loop is CASSVEAGLYGYTF. CDR3 DNA: TGTGCCAGCAGCGTAGAGGCAGGGCTCTATGGCTACACCTTC.

The chain combines TRBV11-2 with TRBJ1-1, with TRBD1 matching over 8 bases. CDR1 is SGHAT, CDR2 FQNNGV, per germline. After removal of 4 bases from V and 7 bases from J, the junction contained 8 bases not matched to a gene. The CDR3 spans 14 residues. The CDR3 loop is CASSSARGRGEAFF. DNA for the CDR3: TGTGCCAGCAGCTCGGCCAGGGGGCGAGGTGAAGCTTTCTTT.

This clonotype was picked up a small number of times. The V gene is TRBV20-1, the J gene TRBJ2-7, with TRBD1 matching 8 bases. V was pared by 6 bases and J by 1 base, with 11 bases of the junction left unmatched. CDR3 size: 15 residues. Germline assignment: CDR1 DFQATT and CDR2 SNEGSKA (reference sequence). The CDR3: CSAPGQGVGSYEQYV. In nucleotides, the CDR3 is TGCAGTGCACCTGGACAGGGAGTGGGGTCCTACGAGCAGTACGTC.

The chain employs TRBV28 and TRBJ2-5; D assignment may be TRBD1 or TRBD2 (5 bases each). Per the germline V gene, CDR1 is MDHEN and CDR2 is SYDVKM. V was pared by 4 bases and J by 6 bases, with 18 bases between. There are 15 residues in the CDR3. The CDR3 protein is CASSSPGRVSKTQYF. In DNA form, the CDR3 reads TGTGCCAGCAGTTCCCCGGGACGGGTTTCAAAGACCCAGTACTTC.

CDR3 loop: CASSQERNEQFF. CDR3 nucleotides: TGCGCCAGCAGCCAAGAAAGGAATGAGCAGTTCTTC. The chain uses TRBV4-3 and TRBJ2-1; D is ambiguous. Germline V gene data show CDR1 as LGHNA and CDR2 as YSLEER. V was pared by 0 bases and J by 7 bases, with 4 bases between. The CDR3 has 12 residues.

V gene TRBV6-2 or TRBV6-3 combines with J gene TRBJ2-7; 13 nucleotides match TRBD2. The V gene's germline CDR1 is MNHEY and CDR2 SVGEGT. Trimming took 4 bases from V and 2 from J; bases not matched to a gene: 8. This CDR3 contains 17 residues. CDR3 amino acids: CASSWRTSGGSAYEQYV. The CDR3 DNA is TGTGCCAGCAGTTGGCGGACTAGCGGGGGATCAGCCTACGAGCAGTACGTC.

In its sample, this clonotype was seen a few times. The gene calls are TRBV7-9 and TRBJ2-1; 7 bases are a match to TRBD2. This CDR3 is 16 amino acids long. Losses at the gene ends were 5 bases for V and 6 bases for J; bases not matched to a gene: 13. Germline V lookup: CDR1 SEHNR, CDR2 FQNEAQ (reference sequence). The CDR3 loop is CASSPAGSFGGNEQFF. The CDR3 DNA reads TGTGCCAGCAGCCCAGCGGGGTCCTTTGGGGGCAATGAGCAGTTCTTC.

The V and J genes are TRBV7-3 and TRBJ2-1; 12 bases map to TRBD2. The ends lost 0 bases at V and 8 bases at J; junction bases unmatched: 5. Looked up from germline, CDR1 is SGHTA and CDR2 is FQGTGA. The CDR3 is 16 residues long. The CDR3 nucleotides are TGTGCCAGCAGCTTAACGGCGACTAGCGGGGGACATGAGCAGTTCTTC. Translating gives CASSLTATSGGHEQFF.

This rearrangement joins TRBV5-1 to TRBJ1-1; TRBD1 matches 7 bases. The CDR3 totals 11 residues. Germline V lookup: CDR1 SGHRS, CDR2 YFSETQ. Trimming took 4 bases from V and 8 from J; bases not matched to a gene: 2. The DNA for the CDR3 is TGCGCCAGCAGCGCACAGGGGGAAGCTTTCTTT. Encoded protein: CASSAQGEAFF.

This sequence joins TRBV12-3 or TRBV12-4 and TRBJ2-1, with 7 bases matching TRBD2. The CDR3 loop spans 14 amino acids. Losses at the gene ends were 7 bases for V and 3 bases for J; bases not matched to a gene: 6. The CDR3 DNA sequence: TGTGCCAGCACCTTGCTAGCGGTCTACAATGAGCAGTTCTTC. This codes for CASTLLAVYNEQFF.

This clonotype was picked up a small number of times. The chain carries TRBV7-9 and TRBJ2-3, with 16 bases fitting TRBD2. The CDR3 totals 17 residues. J lost 4 bases, V lost 5 bases, and 6 bases had no gene match. Looked up from germline, CDR1 is SEHNR and CDR2 is FQNEAQ (reference sequence). CDR3 sequence reads: CASSPGTSGGEADTQYF. For the CDR3, the DNA is TGTGCCAGCAGCCCAGGGACTAGCGGGGGGGAGGCAGATACGCAGTATTTT.

This clonotype has just a few counts. The chain uses TRBV11-2 and TRBJ1-4, with 7 bases that match TRBD1. The V segment lost 3 bases and the J segment 0 bases; nucleotides outside the gene matches: 10. The V gene's germline CDR1 is SGHAT and CDR2 FQNNGV. The CDR3 is made up of 18 amino acids. DNA for the CDR3: TGTGCCAGCAGCTTTCCGACGGGACAGCGGGCAACTAATGAAAAACTGTTTTTT. Its protein product is CASSFPTGQRATNEKLFF.

The rearrangement uses TRBV18 and TRBJ2-7, with D perhaps given as TRBD1 or TRBD2 (5 bases each). CDR3 length: 14 residues. V lost 3 bases and J lost 2, with 11 bases in between. Germline V lookup: CDR1 KGHSH, CDR2 LQKENI. CDR3 region: CASSPRGPAYEQYV. CDR3 nucleotide sequence: TGTGCCAGCTCACCCCGGGGCCCTGCCTACGAGCAGTACGTC.

The chain links TRBV11-2 to TRBJ2-4, with TRBD2 identical over 12 bases. CDR3 length: 15 amino acids. V gave up 2 bases and J gave up 4 bases; unmatched junction bases: 0. The germline gives CDR1 SGHAT, CDR2 FQNNGV. The CDR3 nucleotides are TGTGCCAGCAGCTTACTAGCGGGGGGGAAAAACATTCAGTACTTC. This encodes CASSLLAGGKNIQYF.

The chain links TRBV3-1 to TRBJ1-1, with TRBD1 as a possible D gene (5 bases). CDR3 length equals 15 residues. Between the trimmed V and J ends, which lost 6 bases and 5 bases, there was a span of 19 bases. Germline V gene data show CDR1 as LGHDT and CDR2 as YNNKEL (reference sequence). In DNA, the CDR3 is TGTGCCAGCAGTACCCCCCGGGGGGTAGGAACTGAAGCTTTCTTT. This translates into CASSTPRGVGTEAFF. The full variable domain, its missing parts supplied by reference TRBV3-1 and TRBJ1-1, is DTAVSQTPKYLVTQMGNDKSIKCEQNLGHDTMYWYKQDSKKFLKIMFSYNNKELIINETVPNRFSPKSPDKAHLNLHINSLELGDSAVYFCASSTPRGVGTEAFFGQGTRLTVV.

Concerning this clonotype: Relative to the germline gene, one junction end is altered; a read error may explain this. The rearrangement uses TRBV24-1 and TRBJ1-6; D is uncertain. Germline lookup yields CDR1 KGHDR and CDR2 SFDVKD. CDR3 length: 17 amino acids. The DNA for the CDR3 is TGTTCCACCAGTGGTCCTATGACCTCGGGGTCAAATTCACCCCTCCACTTT. It specifies CSTSGPMTSGSNSPLHF.

The chain joins TRBV7-6 to TRBJ2-7; the match to TRBD1 covers 10 bases. Trimming took 5 bases from V and 3 from J; bases not matched to a gene: 7. The CDR3 is 15 amino acids. Germline V gene sequence: CDR1 SGHVS, CDR2 FNYEAQ. The CDR3 region has the DNA TGTGCCAGCAGCCAAGACAGGGGGCCCGGCTACGAGCAGTACTTC. This translates into CASSQDRGPGYEQYF.

This clonotype appeared a single time. The gene calls are TRBV5-1 and TRBJ1-1, with 10 bases fitting TRBD1. The CDR3 consists of 15 residues. The V segment lost 4 bases and the J segment 7 bases; nucleotides outside the gene matches: 10. Germline V gene sequence: CDR1 SGHRS, CDR2 YFSETQ. The CDR3 here is CASSDGTGVYNEAFF. The DNA for the CDR3 is TGCGCCAGCAGCGACGGGACAGGGGTGTACAATGAAGCTTTCTTT.

The chain employs TRBV2 and TRBJ2-5; tentative D call: TRBD1 (5 bases). This CDR3 contains 12 residues. Between the trimmed V and J ends, which lost 8 bases and 2 bases, there was a span of 9 bases. Germline V lookup: CDR1 SNHLY, CDR2 FYNNEI. The CDR3 is CASAAGQETQYF. As DNA, the CDR3 is TGTGCCAGCGCCGCAGGGCAAGAGACCCAGTACTTC.

The rearrangement joins TRBV7-9 to TRBJ2-1, with D perhaps TRBD1 (6 bases). V lost 8 bases and J lost 7, with 21 bases in between. The CDR3 loop spans 15 amino acids. Germline loops: CDR1 SEHNR, CDR2 FQNEAQ (reference sequence). The CDR3 sequence: CASGLIAGRGNEQFF. CDR3 sequence (DNA): TGTGCCAGCGGATTAATCGCAGGCAGGGGTAATGAGCAGTTCTTC.